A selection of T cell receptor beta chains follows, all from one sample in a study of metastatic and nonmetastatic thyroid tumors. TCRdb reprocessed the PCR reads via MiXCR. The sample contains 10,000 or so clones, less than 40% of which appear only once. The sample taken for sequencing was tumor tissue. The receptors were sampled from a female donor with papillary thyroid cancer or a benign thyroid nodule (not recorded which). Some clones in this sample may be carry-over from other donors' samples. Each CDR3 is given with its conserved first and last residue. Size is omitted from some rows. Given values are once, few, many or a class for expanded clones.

cdr3_aa: CASSPVAGHTDTQYF; j_call: TRBJ2-3; v_call: TRBV5-1; clone_size: NA
cdr3_aa: CASSERGPNYEQYF; j_call: TRBJ2-7; v_call: TRBV6-1; clone_size: few
cdr3_aa: CASSSGQFGVDQETQYF; j_call: TRBJ2-5; v_call: TRBV6-1; clone_size: medium-sized
cdr3_aa: CASSPGTGYGYTF; j_call: TRBJ1-2; v_call: TRBV11-2; clone_size: NA
cdr3_aa: CASSPEAGSSGANVLTF; j_call: TRBJ2-6; v_call: TRBV18; clone_size: NA
cdr3_aa: CASRGSGGPTDTQYF; j_call: TRBJ2-3; v_call: TRBV6-1; clone_size: medium-sized
cdr3_aa: CATSRGSSGRGDTQYF; j_call: TRBJ2-3; v_call: TRBV15; clone_size: NA
cdr3_aa: CASSSGTGAPYEQYF; j_call: TRBJ2-7; v_call: TRBV11-3; clone_size: NA
cdr3_aa: CSASGRSSYEQYF; j_call: TRBJ2-7; v_call: TRBV20-1; clone_size: NA
cdr3_aa: CASSLGVATYEQYF; j_call: TRBJ2-7; v_call: TRBV5-1; clone_size: NA
cdr3_aa: CASSPRTGPNQPQHF; j_call: TRBJ1-5; v_call: TRBV5-1; clone_size: once
cdr3_aa: CASSLTSAYEQYF; j_call: TRBJ2-7; v_call: TRBV11-3; clone_size: NA
cdr3_aa: CSARMTSRYVETQYF; j_call: TRBJ2-5; v_call: TRBV20-1; clone_size: NA
cdr3_aa: CASGVRLGPQETQYF; j_call: TRBJ2-5; v_call: TRBV4-2; clone_size: NA
cdr3_aa: CASRLRTGALLYGYTF; j_call: TRBJ1-2; v_call: TRBV6-1; clone_size: NA
cdr3_aa: CSVEDPERSSYNEQFF; j_call: TRBJ2-1; v_call: TRBV29-1; clone_size: medium-sized
cdr3_aa: CASSSGTGVDSPLHF; j_call: TRBJ1-6; v_call: TRBV7-6; clone_size: NA
cdr3_aa: CASSLSWAYTF; j_call: TRBJ1-2; v_call: TRBV28; clone_size: few
cdr3_aa: CASSEMVGSYNEQFF; j_call: TRBJ2-1; v_call: TRBV10-1; clone_size: few
cdr3_aa: CSARMRGSYEQYF; j_call: TRBJ2-7; v_call: TRBV20-1; clone_size: NA
cdr3_aa: CASSPASGRDEQFF; j_call: TRBJ2-1; v_call: TRBV2; clone_size: few
cdr3_aa: CASSIGMANEKLFF; j_call: TRBJ1-4; v_call: TRBV19; clone_size: few
cdr3_aa: CASSSTGTVYGYTF; j_call: TRBJ1-2; v_call: TRBV11-2; clone_size: medium-sized
cdr3_aa: CASRDRGQPQHF; j_call: TRBJ1-5; v_call: TRBV6-2/TRBV6-3; clone_size: few
cdr3_aa: CASSIRIGGYQPQHF; j_call: TRBJ1-5; v_call: TRBV7-8; clone_size: NA
cdr3_aa: CASSPRRDAEQYF; j_call: TRBJ2-7; v_call: TRBV7-9; clone_size: NA
cdr3_aa: CASSSLGQVTYEQYF; j_call: TRBJ2-7; v_call: TRBV6-1; clone_size: NA
cdr3_aa: CASSPGGSYEQYF; j_call: TRBJ2-7; v_call: TRBV7-3; clone_size: NA
cdr3_aa: CASSSRETQYF; j_call: TRBJ2-5; v_call: TRBV28; clone_size: NA
cdr3_aa: CASRPPDRAERLAGYTF; j_call: TRBJ1-2; v_call: TRBV19; clone_size: medium-sized
cdr3_aa: CAWSVGRTEAFF; j_call: TRBJ1-1; v_call: TRBV30; clone_size: NA
cdr3_aa: CASSLAARTGPFF; j_call: TRBJ2-1; v_call: TRBV11-2; clone_size: NA
cdr3_aa: CASSLQGETQYF; j_call: TRBJ2-5; v_call: TRBV7-9; clone_size: NA
cdr3_aa: CASSDTRGTQYF; j_call: TRBJ2-5; v_call: TRBV7-9; clone_size: once
cdr3_aa: CASGPSRVATYNEQFF; j_call: TRBJ2-1; v_call: TRBV12-5; clone_size: few
cdr3_aa: CASSEQGQFFNTEAFF; j_call: TRBJ1-1; v_call: TRBV6-2/TRBV6-3; clone_size: NA
cdr3_aa: CASSFDRPNTEAFF; j_call: TRBJ1-1; v_call: TRBV2; clone_size: NA
cdr3_aa: CASSPYSDPLEQYF; j_call: TRBJ2-7; v_call: TRBV11-3; clone_size: once
cdr3_aa: CASISRVLAGMNNEQFF; j_call: TRBJ2-1; v_call: TRBV9; clone_size: NA
cdr3_aa: CASSPYRVLNSNTGELFF; j_call: TRBJ2-2; v_call: TRBV7-8; clone_size: once
cdr3_aa: CATHTAAPREQYF; j_call: TRBJ2-7; v_call: TRBV6-1; clone_size: NA
cdr3_aa: CASSLDRVRGPPMNTEAFF; j_call: TRBJ1-1; v_call: TRBV11-1; clone_size: NA